What follows are 28 T cell receptor beta chains derived from one specimen sequenced in a study of cytomegalovirus exposure and HLA in healthy donors. Vbeta (60) and Jbeta (13) primers were used in the PCR. Produced via immunoSEQ multiplex PCR; TCRdb's table is partial and in-frame only. The table shows around 130,000 clones, with around 84% occurring only once. The source material was PBMCs. The receptors originated from a woman younger than 35 in good health and CMV-seropositive.

V is TRBV6-1 and J is TRBJ1-2; D is uncertain. Germline loops: CDR1 MNHNS, CDR2 SASEGT. The CDR3 is 14 residues long. Trimming shortened V by 4 bases and J by 4 bases, and 13 bases separated the two germline ends. The CDR3 loop reads CASSARATRYGYTF. The CDR3 DNA reads as TGTGCCAGCAGTGCGAGGGCAACCCGCTATGGCTACACCTTC.

The chain combines TRBV29-1 with TRBJ2-5; TRBD1 agrees at 7 bases. The better agreement between TRBJ2-7 and the DNA end casts doubt on the J call. Per germline, CDR1 SQVTM and CDR2 ANQGSEA. The CDR3 runs to 13 residues. The DNA for the CDR3 is TGCAGCGTTGAAGGGGACAGAGATTCCGAGCAGTACTTC. Amino acid sequence: CSVEGDRDSEQYF.

In this sample, this clone turned up once. This chain joins TRBV4-2 and TRBJ2-7; 8 bases are a match to TRBD2. Looked up from germline, CDR1 is LGHNA and CDR2 is YNFKEQ. The CDR3 runs 16 residues. V lost 0 bases and J lost 4; bases outside the gene matches: 8. The CDR3 reads CASSQDKSGGRYEQYF. The DNA for the CDR3 is TGTGCCAGCAGCCAAGATAAGAGCGGGGGCCGGTACGAGCAGTACTTC.

The V call is TRBV9, the J call TRBJ2-1; tentative D call: TRBD1 (6 bases). Germline assignment: CDR1 SGDLS and CDR2 YYNGEE. Trimming cost V 1 base and J 6 bases, with 8 bases left between them. This CDR3 region has 13 residues. This chain's CDR3 is CASSVQDSNEQFF. CDR3 nucleotide sequence: TGTGCCAGCAGCGTACAGGACAGCAATGAGCAGTTCTTC.

The gene calls are TRBV5-1 and TRBJ2-7; the match to TRBD1 covers 9 bases. Germline CDR1 is SGHRS and CDR2 is YFSETQ. The V gene end was trimmed by 0 bases and the J gene end by 3 bases; junction bases not matched to a gene: 13. The CDR3 is 18 amino acids. The CDR3 here is CASSLVRTGDPYGYEQYF. The CDR3 nucleotides read TGCGCCAGCAGCTTGGTTAGGACAGGGGACCCATACGGCTACGAGCAGTACTTC.

The chain couples TRBV5-1 to TRBJ2-2; 8 bases are shared with TRBD1. The CDR3 has 16 amino acids. Germline values: CDR1 SGHRS, CDR2 YFSETQ. V gave up 1 base and J gave up 0 bases; unmatched junction bases: 2. The CDR3 sequence is CASSLQDRANTGELFF. The CDR3 DNA reads as TGCGCCAGCAGCTTGCAGGACAGGGCGAACACCGGGGAGCTGTTTTTT.

V usage is TRBV18 and J usage is TRBJ2-1; no firm D call. The ends were cut back, 5 bases at V and 4 bases at J, with 9 bases in the middle. This CDR3 is 13 amino acids long. CDR1 is KGHSH and CDR2 is LQKENI in the germline V gene. The CDR3 spells CASSDEVYNEQFF. The CDR3 region has the DNA TGTGCCAGCTCAGACGAGGTTTACAATGAGCAGTTCTTC.

The rearrangement uses TRBV7-6 and TRBJ1-1, with 9 nucleotides matching TRBD1. The CDR3 is 16 amino acids. Germline-derived CDR1 and CDR2 are SGHVS and FNYEAQ. V gave up 3 bases and J gave up 4 bases; unmatched junction bases: 9. CDR3 in DNA: TGTGCCAGCAGCTTGGGACAGGGAACATTTAGCACTGAAGCTTTCTTT. It encodes CASSLGQGTFSTEAFF.

V gene TRBV5-1 combines with J gene TRBJ2-3; possibly TRBD1 for D (6 bases). V lost 6 bases and J lost 8, with 19 bases in between. The CDR3 is 14 amino acids. Germline V gene data show CDR1 as SGHRS and CDR2 as YFSETQ. The CDR3 protein is CASMVGDTPGTQYF. CDR3 coding DNA: TGCGCCAGCATGGTGGGGGACACCCCGGGTACGCAGTATTTT.

The chain carries TRBV15 and TRBJ1-2; D gene ambiguous. The germline CDR1 and CDR2 sequences are LNHNV and YYDKDF (reference sequence). This CDR3 region has 15 residues. Trimming stripped 0 bases from V and 5 bases from J, with 13 bases between. As DNA, the CDR3 is TGTGCCACCAGCAGAGAACGGACCAGAGGGTATGGCTACACCTTC. This encodes CATSRERTRGYGYTF.

The chain combines TRBV4-1 with TRBJ2-7; the D gene is possibly TRBD1 (5 bases). Trimming cost V 1 base and J 2 bases, with 12 bases left between them. The CDR3 sequence is 15 residues long. Germline values: CDR1 MGHRA, CDR2 YSYEKL. CDR3 DNA sequence: TGCGCCAGCAGCCAAGTTCTGGACACAGCCTACGAGCAGTACTTC. This gives the protein CASSQVLDTAYEQYF.

The V gene is TRBV6-5, the J gene TRBJ1-2; tentatively, D is TRBD1 (5 bases). The CDR3 has 13 amino acids. The V end lost 7 bases, the J end lost 0 bases, and 9 bases lay between the germline ends. From germline, CDR1 is MNHEY and CDR2 SVGAGI. The CDR3 DNA follows: TGTGCCAGCACCCTGGGGCCTAACTATGGCTACACCTTC. Translation gives CASTLGPNYGYTF.

The rearrangement links TRBV7-9 to TRBJ2-5; 7 bases match TRBD2. This CDR3 has 15 amino acids. The V gene end was trimmed by 1 base and the J gene end by 5 bases; junction bases not matched to a gene: 7. Germline values: CDR1 SEHNR, CDR2 FQNEAQ (reference sequence). The CDR3 coding sequence is TGTGCCAGCAGCTTAGATTTCTCCGGGGGGGAGACCCAGTACTTC. The encoded protein is CASSLDFSGGETQYF.

The chain uses TRBV28 and TRBJ1-1; 11 bases map to TRBD1. Germline CDR1 is MDHEN and CDR2 is SYDVKM. CDR3 size: 14 residues. Trimming removed 6 bases from V and 5 bases from J; junction bases left unmatched: 5. In DNA, the CDR3 is TGTGCCAGCAGCCTGGACAGGGGGCGAACTGAAGCTTTCTTT. This gives the protein CASSLDRGRTEAFF.

The chain couples TRBV7-9 to TRBJ2-2, with unresolved D. Per the germline V gene, CDR1 is SEHNR and CDR2 is FQNEAQ (reference sequence). The CDR3 is 13 amino acids. Deletions cut 7 bases from V and 4 bases from J, with 10 bases between. The CDR3: CASTGVGTGELFF. The CDR3 nucleotides read TGTGCCAGCACCGGAGTGGGCACCGGGGAGCTGTTTTTT.

The J gene is TRBJ1-2, the V gene TRBV6-5, with D maybe TRBD1 (6 bases). Trimming removed 5 bases at V and 6 bases at J, with 10 bases between. Germline V gene data show CDR1 as MNHEY and CDR2 as SVGAGI. The CDR3 is 12 amino acids. The CDR3 here is CASSEQGNGYTF. CDR3 in DNA: TGTGCCAGCAGTGAACAGGGTAATGGCTACACCTTC.

The gene calls are TRBV18 and TRBJ2-7; D may be TRBD2 (5 bases). This CDR3 comprises 15 residues. CDR1 is KGHSH and CDR2 is LQKENI in the germline V gene. V dropped 6 bases and J dropped 6 bases, with 21 bases sitting between them. CDR3 residues: CASSPPGSRAGEQYF. Written as DNA, the CDR3 is TGTGCCAGCTCCCCCCCGGGGTCCCGGGCGGGCGAGCAGTACTTC.

The gene calls are TRBV4-2 and TRBJ2-7; maybe TRBD2 (5 bases). V was shortened by 3 bases and J by 3 bases, with 15 bases between the two germline ends. Looked up from germline, CDR1 is LGHNA and CDR2 is YNFKEQ. The CDR3 loop spans 15 amino acids. The CDR3 is CASSHSPGLDYEQYF. DNA of the CDR3: TGTGCCAGCAGCCATTCCCCCGGACTCGACTACGAGCAGTACTTC.

This clone was seen a handful of times. J is TRBJ2-3 and V is TRBV4-1; D unresolved. V was cut by 0 bases and J by 2 bases, with 9 bases left in between. Germline V gene lookup returns CDR1 MGHRA and CDR2 YSYEKL. The CDR3 extends over 15 amino acids. CDR3 amino acids: CASSQENYNTDTQYF. Written as DNA, the CDR3 is TGCGCCAGCAGCCAAGAAAATTACAACACAGATACGCAGTATTTT.

The chain has TRBV14 and TRBJ1-6, with D perhaps TRBD1 (6 bases). The CDR3 has 15 amino acids. Per the germline V gene, CDR1 is SGHDN and CDR2 is FVKESK. V lost 5 bases and J lost 2, with 10 bases in between. In DNA form, the CDR3 reads TGTGCCAGCAGCTCCGGGACAACCTATAATTCACCCCTCCACTTT. Residues: CASSSGTTYNSPLHF.

A remark on this clone: An end of the junction differs from the germline gene, which may be a read error. The J gene is TRBJ2-1, the V gene TRBV18; a possible D gene is TRBD2 (6 bases). Germline lookup yields CDR1 KGHSH and CDR2 LQKENI. The CDR3 has 15 residues. CDR3 nucleotides: TGTGCCAGCTCTCCACGACTAGAGTCTAACAGCGAGCAGTTCTTC. Amino acid sequence: CASSPRLESNSEQFF. The whole variable domain, filled in from reference TRBV18 and TRBJ2-1, reads NAGVMQNPRHLVRRRGQEARLRCSPMKGHSHVYWYRQLPEEGLKFMVYLQKENIIDESGMPKERFSAEFPKEGPSILRIQQVVRGDSAAYFCASSPRLESNSEQFFGPGTRLTVL.

This chain joins TRBV9 and TRBJ2-1; weak D call: TRBD2 (6 bases). The V and J ends lost 4 bases and 3 bases respectively, with 14 bases between them. Germline V gives CDR1 SGDLS, CDR2 YYNGEE. This CDR3 is 15 amino acids long. CDR3 in DNA: TGTGCCAGCAGCCCCCCCGGGGGAATCTACAATGAGCAGTTCTTC. It encodes CASSPPGGIYNEQFF.

The chain couples TRBV5-1 to TRBJ2-3; D is possibly TRBD2 (7 bases). The V gene's germline CDR1 is SGHRS and CDR2 YFSETQ. The germline V and J ends were trimmed by 2 bases and 0 bases, with 10 bases remaining between them. This CDR3 has 15 residues. The DNA for the CDR3 is TGCGCCAGCAGCTTAGGGGGGGTAAGCACAGATACGCAGTATTTT. It translates to CASSLGGVSTDTQYF.

The rearrangement links TRBV2 to TRBJ2-3; 9 nucleotides line up with TRBD2. Losses at the gene ends were 6 bases for V and 0 bases for J; bases not matched to a gene: 4. CDR1 is SNHLY and CDR2 is FYNNEI in the germline V gene. This CDR3 region has 15 residues. CDR3: CASRLAGLSTDTQYF. CDR3 sequence (DNA): TGTGCCAGCAGACTAGCGGGCCTTAGCACAGATACGCAGTATTTT. Combining the CDR3 with reference TRBV2 and TRBJ2-3 gives the whole variable domain EPEVTQTPSHQVTQMGQEVILRCVPISNHLYFYWYRQILGQKVEFLVSFYNNEISEKSEIFDDQFSVERPDGSNFTLKIRSTKLEDSAMYFCASRLAGLSTDTQYFGPGTRLTVL.

The chain recombines TRBV4-1 with TRBJ1-2; possibly TRBD1 for D (6 bases). The germline V gene has CDR1 MGHRA and CDR2 YSYEKL. V gave up 0 bases and J gave up 4 bases, with 15 bases separating them. CDR3 size: 16 residues. The CDR3 DNA sequence: TGCGCCAGCAGCCAAGAGGAGGGGGGGCTTGGCTATGGCTACACCTTC. Protein sequence: CASSQEEGGLGYGYTF.

V gene TRBV19 combines with J gene TRBJ1-2; possible D gene TRBD1, 5 bases. V lost 1 base and J 7 bases, leaving 7 bases between the germline ends. This CDR3 region has 12 residues. The germline V gene has CDR1 LNHDA and CDR2 SQIVND (reference sequence). The chain's CDR3 is CASSIARAGYTF. Here the CDR3 DNA reads TGTGCCAGTAGTATAGCCAGGGCTGGCTACACCTTC.

This rearrangement joins TRBV9 to TRBJ2-4; TRBD2 matches at 7 bases. After removal of 0 bases from V and 8 bases from J, the junction contained 8 bases not matched to a gene. The CDR3 totals 15 residues. Germline loops: CDR1 SGDLS, CDR2 YYNGEE. CDR3 loop: CASSVDEGRGDIQYF. DNA for the CDR3: TGTGCCAGCAGCGTAGATGAAGGCCGGGGGGACATTCAGTACTTC.

V usage is TRBV7-8 and J usage is TRBJ2-3; TRBD2 matches 12 bases. Trimming at V came to 2 bases and at J to 1 base, leaving 4 bases not matched to a gene. The germline V gene has CDR1 SGHVS and CDR2 FQNEAQ. CDR3 length equals 17 residues. CDR3 amino acids: CASSLQASGGGTDTQYF. The CDR3 bases are TGTGCCAGCAGCTTACAGGCTAGCGGGGGGGGCACAGATACGCAGTATTTT.